Sequencing of this T cell receptor beta chain was carried out in a study of T cell responses to AZD1222 COVID-19 vaccine. Study findings and constraints: Seropositive at baseline were only a handful of AZD1222 recipients. Most donors were white British, females outnumbered males, and clonal diversity was possibly underestimated. Of spike-specific TCRs, nearly half reportedly target regions left unmutated in variants. The study found vaccine-associated CD4 TCRs spanning spike, dominant at 160-218 and 743-854.

This CDR3 comprises 11 residues. Trimming pared 5 bases from V and 6 bases from J, leaving 7 bases between. Method: immunoSEQ multiplex PCR; TCRdb's copy keeps in-frame clones and lacks some. Of roughly 140,000 clones in the sample, about 95% were seen once. As regards this clone: Its target is not known.

This clonotype was sampled from an adult in good health. The sequenced sample was peripheral blood, obtained on day 0 of AZD1222 vaccination. V gene TRBV12-3 or TRBV12-4 combines with J gene TRBJ1-2; the D gene is possibly TRBD1 (5 bases). CDR3 nucleotide sequence: TGTGCCAGCAGTGTAGGGGATGGCTACACCTTC. Encoded protein: CASSVGDGYTF.